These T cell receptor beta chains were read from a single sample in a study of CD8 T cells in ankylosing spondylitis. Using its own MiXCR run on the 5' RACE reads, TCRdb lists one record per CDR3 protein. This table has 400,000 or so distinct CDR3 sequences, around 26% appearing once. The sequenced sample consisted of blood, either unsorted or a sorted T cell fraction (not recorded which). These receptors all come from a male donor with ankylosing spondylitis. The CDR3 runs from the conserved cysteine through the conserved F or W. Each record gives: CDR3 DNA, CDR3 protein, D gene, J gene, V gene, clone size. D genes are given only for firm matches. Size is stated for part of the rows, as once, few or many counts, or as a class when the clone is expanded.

CDR3 DNA: TGCGCCAGCAGCGACAAGGCGGGGGCCGATGAGCAGTTCTTC; CDR3 protein: CASSDKAGADEQFF; D gene: NA; J gene: TRBJ2-1; V gene: TRBV5-1; clone size: NA
CDR3 DNA: TGTGCCAGTAGAGGACAGAACCCCACAGATACGCAGTATTTT; CDR3 protein: CASRGQNPTDTQYF; D gene: NA; J gene: TRBJ2-3; V gene: TRBV19; clone size: NA
CDR3 DNA: TGCGCCAGCAGCTTTACGGGGGCGACCAAAAACATTCAGTACTTC; CDR3 protein: CASSFTGATKNIQYF; D gene: NA; J gene: TRBJ2-4; V gene: TRBV5-1; clone size: few
CDR3 DNA: TGTGCCAGCACCCTGGGGGGGGTGGGCACCGGGGAGCTGTTTTTT; CDR3 protein: CASTLGGVGTGELFF; D gene: TRBD2; J gene: TRBJ2-2; V gene: TRBV6-1; clone size: few
CDR3 DNA: TGCAGTGCCTCAGCGGGAGGGGAGGAGACCCAGTACTTC; CDR3 protein: CSASAGGEETQYF; D gene: TRBD2; J gene: TRBJ2-5; V gene: TRBV20-1; clone size: few
CDR3 DNA: TGTGCCAGCAGCCCTAGTTTAGCGGGCTCCTACAATGAGCAGTTCTTC; CDR3 protein: CASSPSLAGSYNEQFF; D gene: TRBD2; J gene: TRBJ2-1; V gene: TRBV7-9; clone size: many
CDR3 DNA: TGTGCCAGCAGCTTAGTTAGACCCGGGGAGCTGTTTTTT; CDR3 protein: CASSLVRPGELFF; D gene: NA; J gene: TRBJ2-2; V gene: TRBV7-8; clone size: NA
CDR3 DNA: TGCGCCAGCAGCCCGGACAGAGGAGCAAAACTGTTTTTT; CDR3 protein: CASSPDRGAKLFF; D gene: NA; J gene: TRBJ1-4; V gene: TRBV5-1; clone size: NA
CDR3 DNA: TGTGCCAGCAGTATACGACAGGGGTTTGGCTACACCTTC; CDR3 protein: CASSIRQGFGYTF; D gene: TRBD1; J gene: TRBJ1-2; V gene: TRBV6-4; clone size: few
CDR3 DNA: TGCAGTGCTAGAGGTACAGGGCCCACCGGGGAGCTGTTTTTT; CDR3 protein: CSARGTGPTGELFF; D gene: NA; J gene: TRBJ2-2; V gene: TRBV20-1; clone size: once
CDR3 DNA: TGTGCCAGCAGGATTCCAACTAGCGGGTCCACAGATACGCAGTATTTT; CDR3 protein: CASRIPTSGSTDTQYF; D gene: TRBD2; J gene: TRBJ2-3; V gene: TRBV12-3/TRBV12-4; clone size: NA
CDR3 DNA: TGTGCCAGCAGCCGAAGATTAGATACGCAGTATTTT; CDR3 protein: CASSRRLDTQYF; D gene: NA; J gene: TRBJ2-3; V gene: TRBV13; clone size: few
CDR3 DNA: TGTGCCAGCAGTGAAGGACCGCCAGTTAATGAGCAGTTCTTC; CDR3 protein: CASSEGPPVNEQFF; D gene: NA; J gene: TRBJ2-1; V gene: TRBV2; clone size: NA
CDR3 DNA: TGCAGCGCCGGACAGGGCCCTAACTATGGCTACACCTTC; CDR3 protein: CSAGQGPNYGYTF; D gene: TRBD1; J gene: TRBJ1-2; V gene: TRBV29-1; clone size: NA
CDR3 DNA: TGTGCCACCAGCAGAGCTGGGCTAGCGGGAAGCTATGAGCAGTTCTTC; CDR3 protein: CATSRAGLAGSYEQFF; D gene: TRBD2; J gene: TRBJ2-1; V gene: TRBV15; clone size: many
CDR3 DNA: TGTGCCAGCAGCCCGGTTCGGGGGACAGCCGTTCGGGACCAGTACTTC; CDR3 protein: CASSPVRGTAVRDQYF; D gene: NA; J gene: TRBJ2-5; V gene: TRBV3-1; clone size: NA
CDR3 DNA: TGTGCCAGCAGCCATCGTGGGGGACGGAACACCGGGGAGCTGTTTTTT; CDR3 protein: CASSHRGGRNTGELFF; D gene: NA; J gene: TRBJ2-2; V gene: TRBV3-1; clone size: NA
CDR3 DNA: TGCAGTGCTAGAGGACTAGCGTTAAGCTCCTACGAGCAGTACTTC; CDR3 protein: CSARGLALSSYEQYF; D gene: TRBD2; J gene: TRBJ2-7; V gene: TRBV20-1; clone size: few
CDR3 DNA: TGTGCCATCAGTGCTGGGACAGGGGGTCCGGCCCCAAACACCGGGGAGCTGTTTTTT; CDR3 protein: CAISAGTGGPAPNTGELFF; D gene: TRBD1; J gene: TRBJ2-2; V gene: TRBV10-3; clone size: many
CDR3 DNA: TGTGCCAGCAGCTTCGCGGGTGGGACGTCGAGCACAGATACGCAGTATTTT; CDR3 protein: CASSFAGGTSSTDTQYF; D gene: NA; J gene: TRBJ2-3; V gene: TRBV11-1; clone size: few
CDR3 DNA: TGTGCCAGCAGCCAAATGACACGCAGCGGCAATCAGCCCCAGCATTTT; CDR3 protein: CASSQMTRSGNQPQHF; D gene: NA; J gene: TRBJ1-5; V gene: TRBV16; clone size: NA
CDR3 DNA: TGCAGTGCTAAGCCCCTCGACTGGAGCTCCTACAATGAGCAGTTCTTC; CDR3 protein: CSAKPLDWSSYNEQFF; D gene: NA; J gene: TRBJ2-1; V gene: TRBV20-1; clone size: few
CDR3 DNA: TGCAGTGCTAGAGATCCTACAGGCTACGAGCAGTACTTC; CDR3 protein: CSARDPTGYEQYF; D gene: NA; J gene: TRBJ2-7; V gene: TRBV20-1; clone size: few
CDR3 DNA: TGTGCCAGCAGTGCCGGGACCTACAATGAGCAGTTCTTC; CDR3 protein: CASSAGTYNEQFF; D gene: NA; J gene: TRBJ2-1; V gene: TRBV7-9; clone size: NA
CDR3 DNA: TGTGCCAGCTGGGACTCCTCCACCATCTTACGTGGGCAGTACTTC; CDR3 protein: CASWDSSTILRGQYF; D gene: NA; J gene: TRBJ2-7; V gene: TRBV6-2/TRBV6-3; clone size: NA
CDR3 DNA: TGTGCCAGCAGTGCCCCCGGCTTTGGGTTTGGTGAAGCTTTCTTT; CDR3 protein: CASSAPGFGFGEAFF; D gene: NA; J gene: TRBJ1-1; V gene: TRBV25-1; clone size: few
CDR3 DNA: TGTGCAAGTCACGAACGGAGGGCCGCAAATGAAAAACTGTTTTTT; CDR3 protein: CASHERRAANEKLFF; D gene: NA; J gene: TRBJ1-4; V gene: TRBV7-9; clone size: NA
CDR3 DNA: TGCAGTGCTCAGTTTAGCGGGATCGGTGAGCAGTTCTTC; CDR3 protein: CSAQFSGIGEQFF; D gene: TRBD2; J gene: TRBJ2-1; V gene: TRBV20-1; clone size: many
CDR3 DNA: TGTGCCAGCATCGAGGACTTGCACAATGAGCAGTTCTTC; CDR3 protein: CASIEDLHNEQFF; D gene: NA; J gene: TRBJ2-1; V gene: TRBV12-3/TRBV12-4; clone size: NA
CDR3 DNA: TGTGCCAGCGCGCCAGGGACCAAAGAGACCCAGTACTTC; CDR3 protein: CASAPGTKETQYF; D gene: NA; J gene: TRBJ2-5; V gene: TRBV25-1; clone size: NA
CDR3 DNA: TGTGCCAGCAGCTTAGTCTCCCTAGCGGGAACTACAGATACGCAGTATTTT; CDR3 protein: CASSLVSLAGTTDTQYF; D gene: TRBD2; J gene: TRBJ2-3; V gene: TRBV7-2; clone size: NA
CDR3 DNA: TGTGCCAGCAGCCATCGAGATGGGAGGTATGGCTACACCTTC; CDR3 protein: CASSHRDGRYGYTF; D gene: NA; J gene: TRBJ1-2; V gene: TRBV3-1; clone size: many
CDR3 DNA: TGTGCCAGCAGCTTAGCCCAAGGAAACACCATATATTTT; CDR3 protein: CASSLAQGNTIYF; D gene: NA; J gene: TRBJ1-3; V gene: TRBV7-2; clone size: few
CDR3 DNA: TGCAGTGCTAATTTAGCGGCGGAGACCCAGTACTTC; CDR3 protein: CSANLAAETQYF; D gene: NA; J gene: TRBJ2-5; V gene: TRBV20-1; clone size: NA
CDR3 DNA: TGTGCCAGCAGCCAAGATGGGCAGCCCAATCAGCCCCAGCATTTT; CDR3 protein: CASSQDGQPNQPQHF; D gene: NA; J gene: TRBJ1-5; V gene: TRBV3-1; clone size: few
CDR3 DNA: TGTGCCAGCAGCTTGGGCCAGTTCGCAAACATTCAGTACTTC; CDR3 protein: CASSLGQFANIQYF; D gene: NA; J gene: TRBJ2-4; V gene: TRBV5-5; clone size: NA
CDR3 DNA: TGCGCCAGCAGCTTGGGTAGGCATGCTGCTAACTATGGCTACACCTTC; CDR3 protein: CASSLGRHAANYGYTF; D gene: NA; J gene: TRBJ1-2; V gene: TRBV5-1; clone size: many
CDR3 DNA: TGTGCCACCAGCAGAGGAGACAGGGTTGACAATGAGCAGTTCTTC; CDR3 protein: CATSRGDRVDNEQFF; D gene: TRBD1; J gene: TRBJ2-1; V gene: TRBV15; clone size: few
CDR3 DNA: TGTGCCAGCAGAGGGTACAGGGCCACGAGCAATCAGCCCCAGCATTTT; CDR3 protein: CASRGYRATSNQPQHF; D gene: NA; J gene: TRBJ1-5; V gene: TRBV6-2/TRBV6-3; clone size: NA
CDR3 DNA: TGCGCCAGCAGCTTGTCAGGGTCGGACTATGGCTACACCTTC; CDR3 protein: CASSLSGSDYGYTF; D gene: NA; J gene: TRBJ1-2; V gene: TRBV5-1; clone size: few
CDR3 DNA: TGCAGTGCTAGAGTTACAGCTCACATGAACACTGAAGCTTTCTTT; CDR3 protein: CSARVTAHMNTEAFF; D gene: NA; J gene: TRBJ1-1; V gene: TRBV20-1; clone size: many
CDR3 DNA: TGTGCCAGCAGCTTAGCGGGGAAAAGTCATGGCTACACCTTC; CDR3 protein: CASSLAGKSHGYTF; D gene: NA; J gene: TRBJ1-2; V gene: TRBV7-2; clone size: many